Each of the 5 T cell receptor beta chains below was sequenced from the same sample in a study of blood T cell repertoires in COVID-19. The protocol was immunoSEQ multiplex PCR, while the TCRdb copy is restricted to in-frame clones and leaves out a portion. There are 170,000 or so clones in the sample; 85% to 90% occur only once, and around 0.6% lies in the top ten. What was sequenced was peripheral blood. All receptors derive from a man between 60 and 75 years old with COVID-19, enrolled during active disease.

This chain connects TRBV5-1 to TRBJ2-1; tentatively, D is TRBD1 (5 bases). Germline CDR1 is SGHRS and CDR2 is YFSETQ. The CDR3 is made up of 16 amino acids. V lost 6 bases and J lost 0, with 16 bases in between. DNA for the CDR3: TGCGCCAGCAAAACCGCACAGGTAGGCTCCTACAATGAGCAGTTCTTC. Translation: CASKTAQVGSYNEQFF.

This clone was observed a handful of times. This chain connects TRBV7-2 to TRBJ1-2; tentatively, D is TRBD1 (6 bases). The V gene lost 4 bases and the J gene lost 5 bases, with 14 bases spanning the gap. Germline V gene data show CDR1 as SGHTA and CDR2 as FQGNSA. This CDR3 region has 14 residues. The CDR3 is CASSSARGGYGYTF. The CDR3 nucleotides are TGTGCCAGCAGCTCCGCTAGGGGGGGTTATGGCTACACCTTC. The whole variable domain, filled in from reference TRBV7-2 and TRBJ1-2, reads GAGVSQSPSNKVTEKGKDVELRCDPISGHTALYWYRQSLGQGLEFLIYFQGNSAPDKSGLPSDRFSAERTGGSVSTLTIQRTQQEDSAVYLCASSSARGGYGYTFGSGTRLTVV.

V is TRBV5-1 and J is TRBJ1-4; D remains ambiguous. CDR3 length equals 14 residues. The V gene's germline CDR1 is SGHRS and CDR2 YFSETQ. The V and J ends lost 0 bases and 4 bases respectively, with 7 bases between them. The CDR3 reads CASSLGQNNEKLFF. The CDR3 coding sequence is TGCGCCAGCAGCTTGGGTCAGAATAATGAAAAACTGTTTTTT. The variable domain in full, completed from reference TRBV5-1 and TRBJ1-4, reads KAGVTQTPRYLIKTRGQQVTLSCSPISGHRSVSWYQQTPGQGLQFLFEYFSETQRNKGNFPGRFSGRQFSNSRSEMNVSTLELGDSALYLCASSLGQNNEKLFFGSGTQLSVL.

V and J are TRBV7-2 and TRBJ2-7; weak D call: TRBD2 (6 bases). This CDR3 has 13 amino acids. Germline V gene sequence: CDR1 SGHTA, CDR2 FQGNSA. Trimming stripped 5 bases from V and 3 bases from J, with 11 bases between. CDR3 amino acids: CASSRREVYEQYF. In nucleotides, the CDR3 is TGTGCCAGCAGCCGCAGGGAGGTCTACGAGCAGTACTTC.

The chain recombines TRBV7-2 with TRBJ2-1; D gene ambiguous. Germline V lookup: CDR1 SGHTA, CDR2 FQGNSA. With 5 bases removed from V and 2 bases from J, the gap between germline ends came to 13 bases. The CDR3 is 15 residues long. This CDR3 reads CASSPPSGTYNEQFF. DNA for the CDR3: TGTGCCAGCAGCCCCCCCTCAGGTACCTACAATGAGCAGTTCTTC.